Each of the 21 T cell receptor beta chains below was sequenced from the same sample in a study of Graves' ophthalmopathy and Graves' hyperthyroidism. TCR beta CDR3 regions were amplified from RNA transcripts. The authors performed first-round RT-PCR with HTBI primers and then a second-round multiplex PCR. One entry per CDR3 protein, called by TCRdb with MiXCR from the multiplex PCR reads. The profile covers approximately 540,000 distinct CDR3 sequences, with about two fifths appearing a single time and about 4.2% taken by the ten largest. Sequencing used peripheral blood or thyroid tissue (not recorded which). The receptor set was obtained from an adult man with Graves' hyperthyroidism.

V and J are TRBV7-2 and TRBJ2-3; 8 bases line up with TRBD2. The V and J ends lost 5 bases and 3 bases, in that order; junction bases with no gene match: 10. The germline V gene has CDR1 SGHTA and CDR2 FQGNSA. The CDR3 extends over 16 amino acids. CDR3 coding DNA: TGTGCCAGCAGCCCCGGAGGGGCGGGAGGTACAGATACGCAGTATTTT. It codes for CASSPGGAGGTDTQYF.

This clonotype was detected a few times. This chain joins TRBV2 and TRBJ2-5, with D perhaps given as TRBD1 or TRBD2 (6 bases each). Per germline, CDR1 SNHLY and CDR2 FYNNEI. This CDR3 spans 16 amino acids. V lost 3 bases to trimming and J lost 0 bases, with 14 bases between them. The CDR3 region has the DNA TGTGCCAGCAGTGAGGTAGGGGGGACCTACCAAGAGACCCAGTACTTC. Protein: CASSEVGGTYQETQYF.

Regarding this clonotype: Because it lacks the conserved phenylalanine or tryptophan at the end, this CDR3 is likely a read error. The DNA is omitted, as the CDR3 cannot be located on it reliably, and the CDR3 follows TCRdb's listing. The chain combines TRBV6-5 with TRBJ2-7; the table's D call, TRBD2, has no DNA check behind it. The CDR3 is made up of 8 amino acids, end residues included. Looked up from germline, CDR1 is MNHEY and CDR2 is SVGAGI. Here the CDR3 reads CASSRLAG.

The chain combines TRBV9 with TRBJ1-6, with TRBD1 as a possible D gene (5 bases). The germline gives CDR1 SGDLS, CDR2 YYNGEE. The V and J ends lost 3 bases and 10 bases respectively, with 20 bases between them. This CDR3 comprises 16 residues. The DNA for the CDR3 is TGTGCCAGCAGCGCCCCCCCAGGGAAAGGAGGATCACCCCTCCACTTT. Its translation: CASSAPPGKGGSPLHF.

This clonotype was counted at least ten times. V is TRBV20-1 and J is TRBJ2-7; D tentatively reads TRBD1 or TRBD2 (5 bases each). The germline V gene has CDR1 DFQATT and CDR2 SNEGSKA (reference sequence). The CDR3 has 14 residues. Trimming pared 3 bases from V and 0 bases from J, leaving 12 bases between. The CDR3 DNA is TGCAGTGCTAGGGGGGTGAGGGGCTCCTACGAGCAGTACTTC. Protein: CSARGVRGSYEQYF.

CDR3 in DNA: TGTGCCAGCAGCTTAAGCCAGGGGGGTACGGATTCACCCCTCCACTTT. Its translation is CASSLSQGGTDSPLHF. The rearrangement joins TRBV7-9 to TRBJ1-6; 7 positions match TRBD1. The V and J ends lost 2 bases and 8 bases, in that order; junction bases with no gene match: 9. Germline CDR1 reads SEHNR; CDR2 reads FQNEAQ (reference sequence). The CDR3 is 16 amino acids.

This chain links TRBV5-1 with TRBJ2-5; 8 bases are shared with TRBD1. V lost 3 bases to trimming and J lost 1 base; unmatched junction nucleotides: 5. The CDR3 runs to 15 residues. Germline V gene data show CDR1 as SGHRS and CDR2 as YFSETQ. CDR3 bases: TGCGCCAGCAGCTCACAGGGGGAGATCCAAGAGACCCAGTACTTC. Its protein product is CASSSQGEIQETQYF.

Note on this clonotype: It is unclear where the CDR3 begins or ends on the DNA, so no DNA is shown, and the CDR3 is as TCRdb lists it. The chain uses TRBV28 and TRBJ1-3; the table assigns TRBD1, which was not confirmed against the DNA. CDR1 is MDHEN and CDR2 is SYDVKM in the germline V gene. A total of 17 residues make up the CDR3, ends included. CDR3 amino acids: CASSSSDRGGSGNTIYF.

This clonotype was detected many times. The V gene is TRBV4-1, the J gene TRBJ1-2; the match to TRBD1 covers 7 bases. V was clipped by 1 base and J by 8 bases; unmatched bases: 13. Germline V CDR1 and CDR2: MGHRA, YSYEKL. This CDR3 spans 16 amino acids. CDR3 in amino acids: CASSQGPGQTGWGYTF. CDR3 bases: TGCGCCAGCAGCCAAGGACCGGGACAGACCGGTTGGGGCTACACCTTC.

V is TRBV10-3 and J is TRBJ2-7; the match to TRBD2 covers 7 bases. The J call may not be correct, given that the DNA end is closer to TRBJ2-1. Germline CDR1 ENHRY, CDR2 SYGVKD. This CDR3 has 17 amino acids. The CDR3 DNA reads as TGTGCCATCAGTGACCCCAGGGACTATTTCTCCTACAATGAGCAGTTCTTC. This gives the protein CAISDPRDYFSYNEQFF.

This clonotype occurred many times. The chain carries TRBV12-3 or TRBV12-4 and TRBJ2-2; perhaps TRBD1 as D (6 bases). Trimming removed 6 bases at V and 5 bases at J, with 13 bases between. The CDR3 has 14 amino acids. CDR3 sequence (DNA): TGTGCCAGCAGACCTACCACAGGGACCGGGGAGCTGTTTTTT. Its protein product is CASRPTTGTGELFF.

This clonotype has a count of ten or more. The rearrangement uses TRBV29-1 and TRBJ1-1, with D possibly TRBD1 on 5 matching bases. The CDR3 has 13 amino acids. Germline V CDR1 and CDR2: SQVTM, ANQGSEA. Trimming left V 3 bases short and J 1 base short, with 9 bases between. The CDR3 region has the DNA TGCAGCGTTGAGGGCAGGGAGAACACTGAAGCTTTCTTT. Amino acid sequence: CSVEGRENTEAFF.

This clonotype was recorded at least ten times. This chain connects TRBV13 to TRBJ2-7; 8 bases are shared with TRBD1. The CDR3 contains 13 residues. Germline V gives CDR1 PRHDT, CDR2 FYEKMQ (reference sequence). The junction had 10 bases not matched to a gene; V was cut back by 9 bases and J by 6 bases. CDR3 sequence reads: CAREGQVSCEQYF. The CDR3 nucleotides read TGTGCCAGAGAGGGACAGGTCTCATGCGAGCAGTACTTC.

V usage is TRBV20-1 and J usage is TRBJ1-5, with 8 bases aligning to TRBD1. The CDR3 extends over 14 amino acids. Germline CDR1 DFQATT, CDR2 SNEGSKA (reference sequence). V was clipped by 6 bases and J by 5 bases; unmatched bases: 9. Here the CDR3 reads CSAPDRVGYQPQHF. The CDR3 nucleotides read TGCAGTGCGCCGGACAGGGTCGGGTATCAGCCCCAGCATTTT.

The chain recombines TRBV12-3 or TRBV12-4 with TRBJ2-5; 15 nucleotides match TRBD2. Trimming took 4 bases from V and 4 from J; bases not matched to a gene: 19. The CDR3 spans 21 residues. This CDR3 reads CASSSLRPPGLAGGQGETQYF. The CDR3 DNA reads TGTGCCAGCAGTTCATTACGACCTCCGGGACTAGCGGGAGGCCAGGGAGAGACCCAGTACTTC.

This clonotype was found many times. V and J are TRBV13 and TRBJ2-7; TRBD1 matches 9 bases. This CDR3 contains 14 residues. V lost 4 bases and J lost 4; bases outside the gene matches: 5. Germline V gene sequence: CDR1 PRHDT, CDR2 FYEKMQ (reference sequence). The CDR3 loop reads CASSSSGTGYEQYF. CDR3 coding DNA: TGTGCCAGCAGCTCGTCGGGGACAGGGTACGAGCAGTACTTC. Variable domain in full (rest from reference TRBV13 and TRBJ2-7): AAGVIQSPRHLIKEKRETATLKCYPIPRHDTVYWYQQGPGQDPQFLISFYEKMQSDKGSIPDRFSAQQFSDYHSELNMSSLELGDSALYFCASSSSGTGYEQYFGPGTRLTVT.

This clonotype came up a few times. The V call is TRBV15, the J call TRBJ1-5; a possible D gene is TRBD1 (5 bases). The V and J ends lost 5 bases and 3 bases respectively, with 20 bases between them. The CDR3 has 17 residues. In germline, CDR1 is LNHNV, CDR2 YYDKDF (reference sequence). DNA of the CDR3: TGTGCCACCAGCGTACAAACAGGCGTTTGGTACAATCAGCCCCAGCATTTT. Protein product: CATSVQTGVWYNQPQHF.

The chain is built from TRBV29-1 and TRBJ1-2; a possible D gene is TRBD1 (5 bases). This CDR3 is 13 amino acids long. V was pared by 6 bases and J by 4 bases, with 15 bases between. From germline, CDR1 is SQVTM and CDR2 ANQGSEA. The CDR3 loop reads CSVIGGNSYGYTF. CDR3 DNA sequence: TGCAGCGTCATCGGGGGGAACTCCTATGGCTACACCTTC.

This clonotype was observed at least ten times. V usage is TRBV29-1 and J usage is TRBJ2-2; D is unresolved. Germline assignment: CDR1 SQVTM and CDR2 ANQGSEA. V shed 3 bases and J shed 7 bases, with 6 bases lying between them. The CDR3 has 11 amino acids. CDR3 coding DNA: TGCAGCGTTGAGGCCCTCGGGGAGCTGTTTTTT. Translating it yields CSVEALGELFF.

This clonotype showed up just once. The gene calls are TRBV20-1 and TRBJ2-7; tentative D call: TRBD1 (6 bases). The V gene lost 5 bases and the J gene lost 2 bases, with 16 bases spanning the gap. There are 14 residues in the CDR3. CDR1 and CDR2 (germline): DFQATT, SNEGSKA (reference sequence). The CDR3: CSAGALGTTYEQYF. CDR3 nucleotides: TGCAGTGCTGGAGCGCTCGGGACAACCTACGAGCAGTACTTC.

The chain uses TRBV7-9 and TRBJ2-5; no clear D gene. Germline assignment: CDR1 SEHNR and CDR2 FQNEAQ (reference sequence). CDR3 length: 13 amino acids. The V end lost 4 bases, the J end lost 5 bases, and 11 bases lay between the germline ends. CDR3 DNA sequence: TGTGCCAGCAGCTACGCCGGCGTGGAGACCCAGTACTTC. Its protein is CASSYAGVETQYF.